This is a list of T cell receptor beta chains from one sample in a study of cytomegalovirus exposure and HLA in healthy donors. Sequenced by immunoSEQ multiplex PCR; TCRdb stores in-frame clones only, minus some. The table records around 49,000 clones, roughly nine tenths of them present only once. Sequenced sample: PBMCs. The receptors here all came from a young man in good health and CMV-seronegative. Both conserved end residues are part of each CDR3. The D gene is left open where the match is weak. Rows may omit the clone size; those that give it use once, few, many or a size class.

D | length | J | size | V | CDR3 | DNA
TRBD1 | 15 | TRBJ1-1 | NA | TRBV5-1 | CASSGDRALNTEAFF | TGCGCCAGCAGCGGAGACAGGGCTTTGAACACTGAAGCTTTCTTT
TRBD2 | 18 | TRBJ2-2 | NA | TRBV29-1 | CSVSPLAGGPRGTGELFF | TGCAGCGTTAGTCCACTAGCGGGAGGGCCTCGAGGCACCGGGGAGCTGTTTTTT
TRBD1 | 16 | TRBJ2-1 | NA | TRBV5-1 | CASSLYGTGGGGEQFF | TGCGCCAGCAGCCTGTATGGGACAGGGGGCGGCGGTGAGCAGTTCTTC
NA | 13 | TRBJ1-2 | NA | TRBV28 | CASSLFGRYGYTF | TGTGCCAGCAGTTTATTTGGCCGCTATGGCTACACCTTC
NA | 10 | TRBJ2-1 | once | TRBV29-1 | CSVDSREQFF | TGCAGCGTTGACTCCCGTGAGCAGTTCTTC
NA | 14 | TRBJ2-7 | NA | TRBV28 | CASSLGGKPYGQYF | TGTGCCAGCAGTTTAGGGGGGAAACCCTACGGGCAGTACTTC
NA | 15 | TRBJ2-4 | NA | TRBV6-1 | CASSEGLVAKNIQYF | TGTGCCAGCAGTGAAGGACTTGTAGCCAAAAACATTCAGTACTTC
NA | 14 | TRBJ2-1 | NA | TRBV15 | CATSRHFTSNEQFF | TGTGCCACCAGCAGGCACTTCACCTCTAATGAGCAGTTCTTC
TRBD2 | 17 | TRBJ2-7 | NA | TRBV4-3 | CASSQSITGLELREQYF | TGCGCCAGCAGCCAATCAATCACGGGACTAGAATTGCGCGAGCAGTACTTC
NA | 15 | TRBJ2-7 | NA | TRBV11-1 | CASSTGGDPGYEQYF | TGTGCCAGCAGCACAGGCGGGGACCCGGGCTACGAGCAGTACTTC
NA | 17 | TRBJ2-4 | few | TRBV4-1 | CASSQERQKLAKNIQYF | TGCGCCAGCAGCCAAGAGAGGCAGAAGCTAGCCAAAAACATTCAGTACTTC
NA | 16 | TRBJ2-1 | NA | TRBV7-2 | CASSLGAGSSYNEQFF | TGTGCCAGCAGCTTAGGGGCGGGGTCTTCCTACAATGAGCAGTTCTTC
NA | 14 | TRBJ1-5 | NA | TRBV9 | CASSAGRGEQPQHF | TGTGCCAGCAGCGCGGGACGGGGGGAACAGCCCCAGCATTTT
TRBD1 | 13 | TRBJ1-1 | NA | TRBV5-5 | CASSLTGDTEAFF | TGTGCCAGCAGCTTGACAGGGGACACTGAAGCTTTCTTT
TRBD2 | 13 | TRBJ2-3 | NA | TRBV28 | CASGGETVGTQYF | TGTGCCAGCGGGGGGGAGACGGTGGGGACGCAGTATTTT
NA | 15 | TRBJ1-4 | NA | TRBV28 | CASSPPGATNEKLFF | TGTGCCAGCAGCCCACCAGGTGCAACTAATGAAAAACTGTTTTTT
NA | 15 | TRBJ2-5 | NA | TRBV9 | CASSVGQGLQETQYF | TGTGCCAGCAGCGTAGGTCAGGGACTTCAAGAGACCCAGTACTTC
TRBD1 | 15 | TRBJ2-7 | NA | TRBV28 | CASSSPGQGAYEQYF | TGTGCCAGCAGTTCCCCGGGACAGGGGGCTTACGAGCAGTACTTC
TRBD2 | 15 | TRBJ2-7 | NA | TRBV5-1 | CASSLAPTSDYEQYF | TGCGCCAGCAGCTTGGCTCCCACTAGCGACTACGAGCAGTACTTC
TRBD2 | 15 | TRBJ2-5 | NA | TRBV2 | CASSPIGGVYGTQYF | TGTGCCAGCAGCCCCATTGGGGGGGTATACGGGACCCAGTACTTC
TRBD1 | 15 | TRBJ1-4 | NA | TRBV5-4 | CASSSTDRGPEKLFF | TGTGCCAGCAGCTCTACGGACAGGGGTCCGGAAAAACTGTTTTTT
NA | 15 | TRBJ1-5 | NA | TRBV27 | CASSLGRGGGQPQHF | TGTGCCAGCAGTTTAGGTAGGGGTGGCGGTCAGCCCCAGCATTTT
TRBD2 | 16 | TRBJ2-1 | NA | TRBV11-3 | CASSSYTSGSYNEQFF | TGTGCCAGCAGCTCGTATACTAGCGGATCCTACAATGAGCAGTTCTTC